This TCR beta chain is drawn from a study of blood T cell repertoires in COVID-19. For the study at large: COVID-19 samples from acute and convalescent phases originated in the United States, Italy and Spain. From T cells, B-cell-depleted T cells, or PBMCs came the material, which was cDNA or gDNA.

Original methodology: Amplifying reference gene primers gave estimates of nucleated cell counts. Repertoires were generated with immunoSEQ multiplex PCR, while TCRdb's copy carries only in-frame clones and drops some. The V and J calls and clone size were taken over from that table, and D and trimming were inferred from the DNA. Of about 100,000 clones listed, around 64% are singletons. Germline trimming cut 3 bases from V and 5 bases from J; bases unmatched to any gene: 0. The germline CDR1 and CDR2 sequences are SGHTA and FQGTGA. The CDR3 runs 13 residues. The chain employs TRBV7-3 and TRBJ2-2; 7 positions agree with TRBD2. The receptor comes from a woman between 40 and 50 years old with acute or convalescent COVID-19. The sequencing input was peripheral blood. The CDR3 protein is CASSFGGTGELFF. DNA for the CDR3: TGTGCCAGCAGCTTCGGGGGGACCGGGGAGCTGTTTTTT.